These 21 T cell receptor beta chains originate from one sample sequenced in a study of CD8 T cells in ankylosing spondylitis. TCRdb fed the 5' RACE reads into MiXCR, producing one record per CDR3 protein. Of 150,000 to 200,000 distinct CDR3 sequences in the sample, roughly 13% are singletons; the top ten hold around 10%. The sample comprised blood, either unsorted or a sorted T cell fraction (not recorded which). The source of these receptors is a female donor with ankylosing spondylitis or in good health (not recorded which).

The genes are TRBV7-2 and TRBJ1-1; D remains ambiguous. The V end lost 3 bases, the J end lost 8 bases, and 19 bases lay between the germline ends. This CDR3 spans 15 amino acids. Germline assignment: CDR1 SGHTA and CDR2 FQGNSA. The DNA for the CDR3 is TGTGCCAGCAGCTTTGGGTGGGGATCGGAGGGCGAAGCTTTCTTT. Translating gives CASSFGWGSEGEAFF. Looking up the rest from reference TRBV7-2 and TRBJ1-1 gives the full variable domain: GAGVSQSPSNKVTEKGKDVELRCDPISGHTALYWYRQSLGQGLEFLIYFQGNSAPDKSGLPSDRFSAERTGGSVSTLTIQRTQQEDSAVYLCASSFGWGSEGEAFFGQGTRLTVV.

On this clonotype itself: Given a far larger clone just one base away, this is likely a sequencing read error. This chain connects TRBV5-6 to TRBJ1-1, with D unclear. Germline V gives CDR1 SGHDT, CDR2 YYEEEE. This CDR3 spans 11 amino acids. The CDR3 sequence: CASRLDTEAFF. CDR3 coding DNA: TGTGCCAGCCGCTTGGACACTGAAGCTTTCTTT.

At least ten counts were recorded for this clonotype. The chain couples TRBV7-2 to TRBJ1-1; TRBD1 is a possible D gene (6 bases). The V end was cut by 5 bases, the J end by 1 base, with 11 bases between. The germline gives CDR1 SGHTA, CDR2 FQGNSA. CDR3 length equals 14 residues. DNA for the CDR3: TGTGCCAGCAGCCATCGGACAGCGAACACTGAAGCTTTCTTT. Amino acids: CASSHRTANTEAFF. The variable domain in full, with the rest retrieved from reference TRBV7-2 and TRBJ1-1, is GAGVSQSPSNKVTEKGKDVELRCDPISGHTALYWYRQSLGQGLEFLIYFQGNSAPDKSGLPSDRFSAERTGGSVSTLTIQRTQQEDSAVYLCASSHRTANTEAFFGQGTRLTVV.

V usage is TRBV6-1 and J usage is TRBJ2-1; TRBD1 agrees at 7 bases. The CDR3 is made up of 15 amino acids. The V segment lost 3 bases and the J segment 5 bases; nucleotides outside the gene matches: 7. Germline V gene lookup returns CDR1 MNHNS and CDR2 SASEGT. The DNA for the CDR3 is TGTGCCAGCAGTGACAGGGGGTTAGGAAACAATGAGCAGTTCTTC. Amino acids: CASSDRGLGNNEQFF.

Details on this clonotype: A single base separates this from a much larger clone, so it may be a read error. This chain joins TRBV19 and TRBJ1-2; 8 nucleotides match TRBD1. The V gene end was trimmed by 6 bases and the J gene end by 5 bases; junction bases not matched to a gene: 5. The CDR3 length is 13 residues. Looked up from germline, CDR1 is LNHDA and CDR2 is SQIVND (reference sequence). The CDR3, as DNA: TGTGCCAGTAGCCGGGACAGGACATATGGCTACACCTTC. This translates into CASSRDRTYGYTF.

This clonotype was counted ten times or more. J is TRBJ2-7 and V is TRBV29-1; no firm D call. Per germline, CDR1 SQVTM and CDR2 ANQGSEA. Deletions cut 4 bases from V and 3 bases from J, with 7 bases between. The CDR3 runs to 11 residues. CDR3 sequence reads: CSVGISYEQYF. CDR3 bases: TGCAGCGTTGGGATAAGCTACGAGCAGTACTTC.

Note on this clonotype: A much larger clone differs from this one at a single base, so this may be a read error. This chain joins TRBV28 and TRBJ1-1; D unresolved. Looked up from germline, CDR1 is MDHEN and CDR2 is SYDVKM. The CDR3 sequence is 12 residues long. CDR3 nucleotides: TGTACCAGCAGTTTACGGGCCCAGGTAGCTTTCTTT. It is translated as CTSSLRAQVAFF.

This clonotype was recorded at least ten times. Here the CDR3 DNA reads TGTGCCATCAGTGCGGACAGGGTGAGCACAGATACGCAGTATTTT. As protein: CAISADRVSTDTQYF. The chain carries TRBV10-3 and TRBJ2-3, with TRBD1 matching 8 bases. V lost 4 bases, J lost 0 bases, and 3 bases stayed unmatched. Per the germline V gene, CDR1 is ENHRY and CDR2 is SYGVKD. This CDR3 has 15 amino acids.

To note about this clonotype: With a much larger clone just one base away, this may be a read error. The chain couples TRBV29-1 to TRBJ1-2, with D possibly being TRBD1 (6 bases). The CDR3 loop spans 14 amino acids. CDR1 is SQVTM and CDR2 is ANQGSEA in the germline V gene. The CDR3 DNA follows: TGCAGCGTTGATGAACAGGGAAAGTTTGGTGGCTACCCCTTC. Translating it yields CSVDEQGKFGGYPF.

Ten or more counts support this clonotype. The rearrangement links TRBV12-3 or TRBV12-4 to TRBJ2-2, with 13 bases identical to TRBD2. V gave up 4 bases and J gave up 4 bases; unmatched junction bases: 3. The CDR3 is made up of 16 amino acids. This CDR3 is CASSSGTSGITGELFF. CDR3 DNA: TGTGCCAGCAGTTCCGGGACTAGCGGGATCACCGGGGAGCTGTTTTTT.

This clonotype was counted ten times or more. The rearrangement links TRBV12-3 or TRBV12-4 to TRBJ1-6; possible D gene TRBD1, 6 bases. Between the trimmed V and J ends, which lost 5 bases and 7 bases, there was a span of 12 bases. This CDR3 spans 14 amino acids. The CDR3 coding sequence is TGTGCCAGCAGTCACCGGGACAAAAATTCACCCCTCCACTTT. It translates to CASSHRDKNSPLHF.

This clonotype was recorded only once. The chain carries TRBV29-1 and TRBJ2-2, with D possibly being TRBD1 or TRBD2 (6 bases each). This CDR3 spans 15 amino acids. V dropped 6 bases and J dropped 0 bases, with 14 bases sitting between them. Germline-derived CDR1 and CDR2 are SQVTM and ANQGSEA. CDR3 in DNA: TGCAGCGTGCGGGGACAAGCACCGAACACCGGGGAGCTGTTTTTT. Protein product: CSVRGQAPNTGELFF.

The table lists this clonotype with many counts. The rearrangement uses TRBV7-8 and TRBJ2-5; 7 positions match TRBD1. The CDR3 covers 14 residues. Germline trimming cut 6 bases from V and 1 base from J; bases unmatched to any gene: 5. Germline V CDR1 and CDR2: SGHVS, FQNEAQ. The CDR3 region has the DNA TGTGCCAGCAGTCTTGGGACAGCCCAAGAGACCCAGTACTTC. The encoded protein is CASSLGTAQETQYF.

This clonotype was observed many times. This rearrangement joins TRBV29-1 to TRBJ1-1, with D unresolved. In germline, CDR1 is SQVTM, CDR2 ANQGSEA. Trimming took off 6 bases at V and 8 bases at J, with 10 bases between the two ends. The CDR3 contains 10 residues. In DNA, the CDR3 is TGCAGCGTCCCTCTCATGGAAGCTTTCTTT. Protein: CSVPLMEAFF.

This clonotype was detected a few times. The chain is built from TRBV4-3 and TRBJ2-3; no clear D gene. This CDR3 has 16 amino acids. CDR1 LGHNA and CDR2 YSLEER come from the germline V gene. The germline V and J ends were trimmed by 0 bases and 2 bases, with 12 bases remaining between them. The CDR3 region has the DNA TGCGCCAGCAGCCAAGAAGCACACCCATCCACAGATACGCAGTATTTT. This codes for CASSQEAHPSTDTQYF.

This clonotype was detected ten times or more. The genes are TRBV27 and TRBJ1-4; D gene unclear. Between the trimmed V and J ends, which lost 10 bases and 5 bases, there was a span of 14 bases. The CDR3 consists of 13 residues. Germline lookup yields CDR1 MNHEY and CDR2 SMNVEV (reference sequence). CDR3 sequence (DNA): TGTGCCACCCTCGATGGTCCCAATGAAAAACTGTTTTTT. This codes for CATLDGPNEKLFF. Filled out from reference TRBV27 and TRBJ1-4, the complete variable domain reads EAQVTQNPRYLITVTGKKLTVTCSQNMNHEYMSWYRQDPGLGLRQIYYSMNVEVTDKGDVPEGYKVSRKEKRNFPLILESPSPNQTSLYFCATLDGPNEKLFFGSGTQLSVL.

This clonotype was seen at least ten times. The chain uses TRBV28 and TRBJ2-1; 8 bases line up with TRBD2. CDR1 MDHEN and CDR2 SYDVKM come from the germline V gene. The CDR3 contains 18 residues. J gave up 0 bases and V 5 bases, and 12 bases lay outside the gene matches. CDR3 residues: CASSLTAGGGSSYNEQFF. The CDR3 DNA sequence: TGTGCCAGCAGTCTAACCGCGGGGGGCGGGAGCTCCTACAATGAGCAGTTCTTC.

This clonotype was detected many times. The chain couples TRBV5-1 to TRBJ1-3, with 8 positions matching TRBD1. Germline V gene sequence: CDR1 SGHRS, CDR2 YFSETQ. V lost 4 bases, J lost 5 bases, and 17 bases stayed unmatched. CDR3 size: 18 residues. CDR3 residues: CASSPDGIGQGGRNTIYF. In DNA form, the CDR3 reads TGCGCCAGCAGCCCAGACGGAATCGGACAGGGTGGGAGAAACACCATATATTTT.

V usage is TRBV25-1 and J usage is TRBJ2-7, with D possibly matching TRBD1 (6 bases). This CDR3 comprises 13 residues. The V gene lost 9 bases and the J gene lost 3 bases, with 15 bases spanning the gap. Germline assignment: CDR1 MGHDK and CDR2 SYGVNS. The CDR3 coding sequence is TGTGCCAGTTTATGGGGGCCTTACTACGAGCAGTACTTC. Protein sequence: CASLWGPYYEQYF.

This clonotype was detected a few times. In nucleotides, the CDR3 is TGTGCCAGCAGCTTAGATCTCGGCGGCACAGATACGCAGTATTTT. Amino acid sequence: CASSLDLGGTDTQYF. The gene calls are TRBV7-9 and TRBJ2-3; D unresolved. Germline V gene sequence: CDR1 SEHNR, CDR2 FQNEAQ (reference sequence). The CDR3 extends over 15 amino acids. Trimming took off 1 base at V and 1 base at J, with 9 bases between the two ends.

This clonotype was picked up many times. The rearrangement uses TRBV14 and TRBJ1-3; D remains ambiguous. CDR3 length: 17 residues. The germline CDR1 and CDR2 sequences are SGHDN and FVKESK. Trimming pared 4 bases from V and 0 bases from J, leaving 16 bases between. The CDR3 is CASSRQALSLSGNTIYF. In nucleotides, the CDR3 is TGTGCCAGCAGCCGGCAGGCCCTTTCCCTCTCTGGAAACACCATATATTTT.